This is a list of T cell receptor beta chains from one sample in a study of neoadjuvant nivolumab and ipilimumab in lung cancer. Sequenced by immunoSEQ multiplex PCR; TCRdb stores in-frame clones only, minus some. The sample contains tens of thousands of clones, 82% of which appear only once. Sequenced material: peripheral blood, taken before neoadjuvant nivolumab, alone or with ipilimumab. The origin of the receptors is an adult with non-small cell lung cancer. CDR3s include the opening cysteine and the closing phenylalanine or tryptophan. The D gene is left open where the match is weak. Not every row has a clone size; where given, it reads once, few, many or a size class.

CDR3aa,CDR3nt,abundance,d_gene,j_gene,v_gene
CSVKRDRTDTQYF,TGCAGCGTTAAGCGGGATCGCACAGATACGCAGTATTTT,-,TRBD2,TRBJ2-3,TRBV29-1
CASSQDVKVETQYF,TGCGCCAGCAGCCAGGACGTGAAAGTTGAGACCCAGTACTTC,-,-,TRBJ2-5,TRBV5-1
CSVGDWGGNEQFF,TGCAGCGTCGGGGATTGGGGGGGCAATGAGCAGTTCTTC,-,TRBD2,TRBJ2-1,TRBV29-1
CASSLAPGGEGNTIYF,TGCGCCAGCAGCTTGGCCCCCGGGGGAGAAGGAAACACCATATATTTT,once,-,TRBJ1-3,TRBV5-1
CASSTPQGTYEQYF,TGTGCCAGCAGTACCCCGCAGGGGACCTACGAGCAGTACTTC,once,-,TRBJ2-7,TRBV2
CASSLREAAYEQYF,TGTGCCAGCAGCTTGCGGGAGGCGGCCTACGAGCAGTACTTC,once,TRBD2,TRBJ2-7,TRBV28
CASSALTGTTSYTF,TGTGCCAGCAGTGCCCTGACAGGAACGACAAGCTACACCTTC,few,-,TRBJ1-2,TRBV2
CASTGGIRETQYF,TGTGCCAGCACTGGGGGGATTCGAGAGACCCAGTACTTC,-,-,TRBJ2-5,TRBV2
CASSHDRGLNEKLFF,TGTGCCAGCAGCCATGACAGGGGTTTGAATGAAAAACTGTTTTTT,-,TRBD1,TRBJ1-4,TRBV28
CASSLLTNEKLFF,TGCGCCAGCAGCTTGTTAACTAATGAAAAACTGTTTTTT,-,-,TRBJ1-4,TRBV5-1
CASSTTGGQETQYF,TGCGCCAGCAGCACAACAGGGGGCCAAGAGACCCAGTACTTC,-,TRBD1,TRBJ2-5,TRBV5-1
CSVVPYLGPGNTIYF,TGCAGCGTTGTGCCCTATTTGGGTCCCGGAAACACCATATATTTT,once,-,TRBJ1-3,TRBV29-1
CASSLVWRETQYF,TGTGCCAGCAGCTTAGTCTGGCGAGAGACCCAGTACTTC,-,-,TRBJ2-5,TRBV7-3
CASSPPLGESDYGYTF,TGTGCCAGCTCACCACCGTTGGGGGAATCGGACTATGGCTACACCTTC,-,-,TRBJ1-2,TRBV18
CASSPSVSSLGEQYF,TGTGCCAGCTCACCTTCAGTTTCATCACTGGGAGAGCAGTACTTC,few,-,TRBJ2-7,TRBV18
CASSLDGPEQYF,TGTGCCAGCAGCTTAGATGGGCCCGAGCAGTACTTC,few,-,TRBJ2-7,TRBV13
CASSTRDSEAFF,TGTGCCAGCAGCACCCGGGACAGTGAAGCTTTCTTT,-,TRBD1,TRBJ1-1,TRBV9
CASSPSGTSQWGTGELFF,TGTGCCAGCAGTCCCTCCGGGACTAGTCAGTGGGGCACCGGGGAGCTGTTTTTT,few,TRBD2,TRBJ2-2,TRBV27
CASSFSFRGYEQYF,TGCGCCAGCAGCTTCAGCTTCAGGGGCTACGAGCAGTACTTC,once,-,TRBJ2-7,TRBV5-1
CASSSRTGGENTIYF,TGTGCCAGCAGCTCCAGGACAGGGGGCGAAAACACCATATATTTT,-,TRBD1,TRBJ1-3,TRBV5-4
CTAGQGYEQYF,TGCACCGCCGGTCAGGGCTACGAGCAGTACTTC,-,-,TRBJ2-7,TRBV20-1
CASSYQQGTGNTIYF,TGTGCCAGCAGCTACCAACAGGGGACTGGAAACACCATATATTTT,few,TRBD1,TRBJ1-3,TRBV11-3
CASSLRDRGALGNGYTF,TGCGCCAGCAGCTTGAGGGACAGGGGGGCGCTCGGGAATGGCTACACCTTC,-,TRBD1,TRBJ1-2,TRBV5-1
CASTLSGSSYNEQFF,TGTGCCAGCACCCTTAGCGGGAGTTCCTACAATGAGCAGTTCTTC,-,TRBD2,TRBJ2-1,TRBV6-6
CAWSRAGGFANYGYTF,TGTGCCTGGAGTAGGGCAGGGGGTTTCGCTAACTATGGCTACACCTTC,-,TRBD1,TRBJ1-2,TRBV30
CASNRGVQETQYF,TGTGCCAGCAACCGGGGGGTGCAAGAGACCCAGTACTTC,-,TRBD2,TRBJ2-5,TRBV11-2
CSGDTDTQYF,TGCAGCGGAGACACAGATACGCAGTATTTT,-,-,TRBJ2-3,TRBV29-1
CASSTGTSGSQGTQYF,TGTGCCAGCAGTACCGGGACTAGCGGTTCGCAGGGTACGCAGTATTTT,-,TRBD2,TRBJ2-3,TRBV2
CASSQQGIRGNTIYF,TGTGCCAGCAGCCAACAGGGTATTCGAGGAAACACCATATATTTT,-,-,TRBJ1-3,TRBV5-4
CASSFPGTEAFF,TGTGCCAGCAGCTTTCCTGGCACTGAAGCTTTCTTT,few,-,TRBJ1-1,TRBV7-9
CASSETGEGGYTF,TGTGCCAGCAGTGAAACAGGGGAAGGGGGCTACACCTTC,few,TRBD1,TRBJ1-2,TRBV6-1
CASSPPAARELDYTF,TGTGCCAGCTCACCACCGGCAGCCAGGGAGTTAGACTACACCTTC,once,-,TRBJ1-2,TRBV18
CAISESLGSISGANVLTF,TGTGCCATCAGTGAGTCCTTGGGCAGCATCTCTGGGGCCAACGTCCTGACTTTC,-,-,TRBJ2-6,TRBV10-3
CASSPLSGISSYEQYF,TGTGCCAGCAGCCCCCTTAGCGGGATCTCCTCCTACGAGCAGTACTTC,-,TRBD2,TRBJ2-7,TRBV5-4
CASRGDRGYRKQYF,TGCGCCAGCCGTGGGGACAGGGGGTATAGAAAGCAGTATTTT,-,TRBD1,TRBJ2-3,TRBV10-2
CASGLGRDTEAFF,TGTGCTAGTGGTTTGGGCCGGGACACTGAAGCTTTCTTT,-,-,TRBJ1-1,TRBV12-5
CASSLQETQYF,TGTGCCAGCTCGCTCCAAGAGACCCAGTACTTC,-,-,TRBJ2-5,TRBV18
CASTMTGASGANVLTF,TGTGCCAGCACCATGACAGGGGCTTCTGGGGCCAACGTCCTGACTTTC,-,TRBD1,TRBJ2-6,TRBV7-6
CASREVRQGAIEAFF,TGTGCCAGCAGGGAAGTGAGACAGGGGGCGATTGAAGCTTTCTTT,-,TRBD1,TRBJ1-1,TRBV2
CASGLVLTLGTEAFF,TGTGCTAGTGGTTTGGTACTGACCCTGGGCACTGAAGCTTTCTTT,-,-,TRBJ1-1,TRBV12-5
CASSLDGGDTEAFF,TGTGCCAGCAGTTTAGATGGGGGTGACACTGAAGCTTTCTTT,-,-,TRBJ1-1,TRBV27
CASSPLTVNTGELFF,TGTGCCAGCTCACCCCTTACAGTTAACACCGGGGAGCTGTTTTTT,-,-,TRBJ2-2,TRBV18
CASSESTGRTDTQYF,TGTGCCAGCAGTGAATCGACAGGGAGGACAGATACGCAGTATTTT,once,-,TRBJ2-3,TRBV2
CASSRRLHEQYF,TGTGCCAGCAGTCGCCGGTTACACGAGCAGTACTTC,-,-,TRBJ2-7,TRBV6-1
CASVSGGPMNTEAFF,TGTGCCAGCGTCTCCGGGGGCCCTATGAACACTGAAGCTTTCTTT,-,-,TRBJ1-1,TRBV6-5
CASTPEGGGHTEAFF,TGTGCCAGTACGCCAGAGGGGGGAGGTCACACTGAAGCTTTCTTT,-,-,TRBJ1-1,TRBV11-3
CASSQDRARTDTQYF,TGCGCCAGCAGCCAAGATAGAGCTCGGACAGATACGCAGTATTTT,few,-,TRBJ2-3,TRBV4-3